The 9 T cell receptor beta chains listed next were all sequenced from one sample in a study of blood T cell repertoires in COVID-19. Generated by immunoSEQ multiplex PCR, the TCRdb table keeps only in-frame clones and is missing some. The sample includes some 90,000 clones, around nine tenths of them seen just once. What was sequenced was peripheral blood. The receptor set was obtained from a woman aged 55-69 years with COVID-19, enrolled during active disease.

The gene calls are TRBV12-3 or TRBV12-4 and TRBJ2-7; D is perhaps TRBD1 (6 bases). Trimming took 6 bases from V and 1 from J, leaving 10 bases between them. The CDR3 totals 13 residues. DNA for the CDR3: TGTGCCAGCAGGGGCCAGGGGTCCTACGAGCAGTACTTC. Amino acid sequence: CASRGQGSYEQYF.

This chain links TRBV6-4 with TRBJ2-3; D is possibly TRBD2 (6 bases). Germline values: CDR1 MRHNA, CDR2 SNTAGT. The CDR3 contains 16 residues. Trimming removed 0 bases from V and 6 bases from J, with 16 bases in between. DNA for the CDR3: TGTGCCAGCAGTGACTCGATTTCGGACGCGGGGGATACGCAGTATTTT. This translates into CASSDSISDAGDTQYF.

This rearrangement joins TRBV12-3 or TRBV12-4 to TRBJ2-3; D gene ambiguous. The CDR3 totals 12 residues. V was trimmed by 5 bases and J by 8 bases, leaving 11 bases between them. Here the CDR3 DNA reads TGTGCCAGCAGTCTCCAACGCGGTACGCAGTATTTT. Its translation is CASSLQRGTQYF.

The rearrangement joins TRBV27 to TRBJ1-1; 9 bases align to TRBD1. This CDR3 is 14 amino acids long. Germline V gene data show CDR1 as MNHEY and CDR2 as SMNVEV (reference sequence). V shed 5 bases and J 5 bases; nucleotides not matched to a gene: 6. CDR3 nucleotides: TGTGCCAGCAGTCGCACAGGGGGCTTTACTGAAGCTTTCTTT. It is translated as CASSRTGGFTEAFF.

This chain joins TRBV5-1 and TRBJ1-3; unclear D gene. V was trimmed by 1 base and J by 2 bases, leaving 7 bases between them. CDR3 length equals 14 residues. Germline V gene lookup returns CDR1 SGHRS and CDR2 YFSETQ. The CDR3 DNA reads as TGCGCCAGCAGCTTGACGGGAACTGGAAACACCATATATTTT. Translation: CASSLTGTGNTIYF.

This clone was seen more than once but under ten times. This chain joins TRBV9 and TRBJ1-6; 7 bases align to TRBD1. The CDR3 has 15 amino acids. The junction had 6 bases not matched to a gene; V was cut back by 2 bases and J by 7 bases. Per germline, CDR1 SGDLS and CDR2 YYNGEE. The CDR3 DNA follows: TGTGCCAGCAGCGTCCGGGACAGATGGAATTCACCCCTCCACTTT. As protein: CASSVRDRWNSPLHF.

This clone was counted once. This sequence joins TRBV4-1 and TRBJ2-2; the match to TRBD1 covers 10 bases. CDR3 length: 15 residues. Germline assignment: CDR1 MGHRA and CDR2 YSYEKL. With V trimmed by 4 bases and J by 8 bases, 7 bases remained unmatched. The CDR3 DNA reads TGCGCCAGCAGCCCCCGACAGGGGGCGCCTGGGGAGCTGTTTTTT. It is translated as CASSPRQGAPGELFF.

CDR3 in DNA: TGTGCTAGTGGCCCGGTAGGGGGGGGCTTGTACTTC. It translates to CASGPVGGGLYF. The gene calls are TRBV12-5 and TRBJ2-7; D may be TRBD2 (7 bases). Germline CDR1 LGHNT, CDR2 FRNRAP. CDR3 length: 12 amino acids. Trimming stripped 6 bases from V and 12 bases from J, with 18 bases between.

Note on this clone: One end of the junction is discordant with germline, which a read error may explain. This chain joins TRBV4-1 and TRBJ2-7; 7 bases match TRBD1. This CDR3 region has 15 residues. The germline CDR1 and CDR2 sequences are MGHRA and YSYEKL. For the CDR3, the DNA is TGCGCCAGCAGGCTACGGGACAGAGGATCCTACGGGCAGTACTTC. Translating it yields CASRLRDRGSYGQYF.